Sequencing of this T cell receptor beta chain was carried out in a study of blood T cell repertoires in COVID-19. TCRdb keeps only in-frame clones here, not all; method: immunoSEQ multiplex PCR. Of roughly 100,000 clones listed, roughly 80% were seen once; the top ten hold approximately 15%. J gave up 5 bases and V 0 bases, and 2 bases lay outside the gene matches. Germline V gene lookup returns CDR1 SGHDT and CDR2 YYEEEE. The CDR3 consists of 15 residues. The source is a woman older than 75 with active or convalescent COVID-19. Source material: peripheral blood. The chain combines TRBV5-6 with TRBJ2-5; 12 bases match TRBD2. In nucleotides, the CDR3 is TGTGCCAGCAGCTTGGGAGGACTAGCGGGGGAGACCCAGTACTTC. It is translated as CASSLGGLAGETQYF.